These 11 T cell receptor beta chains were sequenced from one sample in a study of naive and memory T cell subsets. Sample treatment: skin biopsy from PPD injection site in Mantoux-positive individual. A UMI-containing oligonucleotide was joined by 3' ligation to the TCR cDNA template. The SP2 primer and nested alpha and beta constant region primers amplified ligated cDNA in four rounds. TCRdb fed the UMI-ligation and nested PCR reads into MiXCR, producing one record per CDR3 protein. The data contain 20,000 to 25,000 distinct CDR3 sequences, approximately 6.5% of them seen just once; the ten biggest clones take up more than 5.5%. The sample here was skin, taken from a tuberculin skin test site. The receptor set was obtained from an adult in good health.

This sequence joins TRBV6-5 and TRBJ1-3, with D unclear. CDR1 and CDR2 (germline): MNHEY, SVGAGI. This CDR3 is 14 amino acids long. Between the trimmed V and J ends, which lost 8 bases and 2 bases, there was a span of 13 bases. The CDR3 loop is CASRLRGAGNTIYF. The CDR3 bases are TGTGCCAGCCGTTTGCGAGGAGCTGGAAACACCATATATTTT.

In DNA form, the CDR3 reads TGTGCCAGCAGCCGGGAGTCAGGGGAGGCTTGGTATGGCTACACCTTC. The encoded protein is CASSRESGEAWYGYTF. J is TRBJ1-2 and V is TRBV5-6; a possible D gene is TRBD1 (6 bases). This CDR3 is built from 16 residues. V lost 4 bases, J lost 5 bases, and 21 bases lay in between. The germline CDR1 and CDR2 sequences are SGHDT and YYEEEE.

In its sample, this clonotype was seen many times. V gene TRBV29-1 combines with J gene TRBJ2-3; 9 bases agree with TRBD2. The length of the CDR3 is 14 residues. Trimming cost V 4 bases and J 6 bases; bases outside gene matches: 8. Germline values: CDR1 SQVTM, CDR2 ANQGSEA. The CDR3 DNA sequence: TGCAGCGTTGTAGAGGCGGGAGGGCCCGATACGCAGTATTTT. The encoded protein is CSVVEAGGPDTQYF.

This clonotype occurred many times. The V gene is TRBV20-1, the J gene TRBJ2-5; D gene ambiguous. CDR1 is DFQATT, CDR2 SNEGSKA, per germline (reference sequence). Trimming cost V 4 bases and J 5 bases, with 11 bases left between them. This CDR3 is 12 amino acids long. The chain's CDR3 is CSAKSLRETQYF. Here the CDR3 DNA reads TGCAGTGCTAAAAGCCTTAGGGAGACCCAGTACTTC.

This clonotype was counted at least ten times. CDR3 in amino acids: CSVWARQGNGYTF. CDR3 bases: TGCAGCGTTTGGGCCCGACAGGGTAACGGCTACACCTTC. V and J are TRBV29-1 and TRBJ1-2; 7 bases are shared with TRBD1. Germline lookup yields CDR1 SQVTM and CDR2 ANQGSEA. With V trimmed by 5 bases and J by 8 bases, 11 bases remained unmatched. The CDR3 sequence is 13 residues long.

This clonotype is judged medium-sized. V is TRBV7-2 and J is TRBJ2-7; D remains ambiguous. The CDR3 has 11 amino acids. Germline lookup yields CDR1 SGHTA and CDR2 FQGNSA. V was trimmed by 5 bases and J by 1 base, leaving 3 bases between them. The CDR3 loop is CASSPSYEQYF. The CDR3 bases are TGTGCCAGCAGCCCATCCTACGAGCAGTACTTC.

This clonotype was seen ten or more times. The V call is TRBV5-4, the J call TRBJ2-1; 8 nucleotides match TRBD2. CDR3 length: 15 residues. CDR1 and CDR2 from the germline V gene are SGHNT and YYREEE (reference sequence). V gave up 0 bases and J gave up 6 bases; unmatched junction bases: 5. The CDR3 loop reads CASSLAGTRVNEQFF. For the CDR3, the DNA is TGTGCCAGCAGCTTGGCTGGGACTAGGGTCAATGAGCAGTTCTTC.

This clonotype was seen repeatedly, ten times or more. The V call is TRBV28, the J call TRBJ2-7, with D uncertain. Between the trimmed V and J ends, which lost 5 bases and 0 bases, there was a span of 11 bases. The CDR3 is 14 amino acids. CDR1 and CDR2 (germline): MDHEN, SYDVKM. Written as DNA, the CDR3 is TGTGCCAGCAGTCACGTTATGAGCTCCTACGAGCAGTACTTC. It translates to CASSHVMSSYEQYF.

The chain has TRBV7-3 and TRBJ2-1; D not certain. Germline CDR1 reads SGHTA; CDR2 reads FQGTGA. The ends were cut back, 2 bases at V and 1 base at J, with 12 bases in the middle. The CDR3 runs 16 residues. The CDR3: CASSLGRVGSYNEQFF. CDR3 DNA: TGTGCCAGCAGCTTAGGACGGGTAGGGTCCTACAATGAGCAGTTCTTC.

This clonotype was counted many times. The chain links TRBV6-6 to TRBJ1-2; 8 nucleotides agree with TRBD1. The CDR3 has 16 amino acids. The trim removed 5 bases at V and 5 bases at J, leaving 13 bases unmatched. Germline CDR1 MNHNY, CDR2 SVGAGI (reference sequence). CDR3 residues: CASSPKVDRGGYGYTF. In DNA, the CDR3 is TGTGCCAGCAGTCCAAAAGTCGACAGGGGCGGGTATGGCTACACCTTC.

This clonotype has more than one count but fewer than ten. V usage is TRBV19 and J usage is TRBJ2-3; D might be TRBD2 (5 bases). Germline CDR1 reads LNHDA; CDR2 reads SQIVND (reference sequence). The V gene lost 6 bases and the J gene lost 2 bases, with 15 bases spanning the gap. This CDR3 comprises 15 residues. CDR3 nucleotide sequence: TGTGCCAGTAGAGACGGGATTCTAATCACAGATACGCAGTATTTT. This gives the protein CASRDGILITDTQYF.